A single sample gave rise to the 8 T cell receptor beta chains below, sequenced in a study of identical twins. TCRdb ran MiXCR on the 5' RACE reads and lists one entry per CDR3 protein. The sample has about 890,000 distinct CDR3 sequences, more than 9% seen once; the top ten hold under 2%. The sample was also reused in another study, on yellow fever vaccine responses in identical twins.

The sequencing input was PBMCs. The receptors stem from a woman aged 18-30 years in good health.

There are a few counts of this clonotype. The chain has TRBV27 and TRBJ2-3; TRBD1 might be the D (6 bases). The CDR3 contains 12 residues. V was trimmed by 5 bases and J by 11 bases, leaving 14 bases between them. Looked up from germline, CDR1 is MNHEY and CDR2 is SMNVEV (reference sequence). This chain's CDR3 is CASSLGGQEQYF. The CDR3 DNA reads as TGTGCCAGCAGTCTAGGGGGACAAGAGCAGTATTTT.

This clonotype has a handful of counts. The J gene is TRBJ2-7, the V gene TRBV12-3 or TRBV12-4, with 10 bases fitting TRBD1. There are 15 residues in the CDR3. Germline trimming cut 7 bases from V and 2 bases from J; bases unmatched to any gene: 8. The CDR3 bases are TGTGCCAGCACGTACACCGGGACAGGGGCCTACGAGCAGTACTTC. It encodes CASTYTGTGAYEQYF.

This clonotype was observed a handful of times. This sequence joins TRBV7-9 and TRBJ2-3, with a tentative D call TRBD2 (6 bases). This CDR3 is 16 amino acids long. The V and J ends lost 6 bases and 2 bases respectively, with 18 bases between them. The V gene's germline CDR1 is SEHNR and CDR2 FQNEAQ (reference sequence). CDR3 amino acids: CASSPGGTRTTDTQYF. CDR3 nucleotide sequence: TGTGCCAGCAGTCCCGGCGGGACTCGAACCACAGATACGCAGTATTTT.

Ten or more counts support this clonotype. This chain links TRBV2 with TRBJ2-2; 7 positions agree with TRBD1. Trimming at V came to 7 bases and at J to 4 bases, leaving 9 bases not matched to a gene. CDR1 is SNHLY, CDR2 FYNNEI, per germline. This CDR3 is 15 amino acids long. The CDR3 nucleotides read TGTGCCAGCAATCCCGGGACAGTTAGCACCGGGGAGCTGTTTTTT. Translation gives CASNPGTVSTGELFF.

The chain employs TRBV20-1 and TRBJ2-7; TRBD2 agrees at 8 bases. The germline CDR1 and CDR2 sequences are DFQATT and SNEGSKA (reference sequence). The CDR3 runs 13 residues. J gave up 0 bases and V 7 bases, and 5 bases lay outside the gene matches. The DNA of the CDR3 is TGCAGTGTCGGGAGGGTCAGCTCCTACGAGCAGTACGTC. Protein: CSVGRVSSYEQYV.

This chain joins TRBV10-3 and TRBJ2-7; the D gene is possibly TRBD2 (7 bases). Germline V gives CDR1 ENHRY, CDR2 SYGVKD. This CDR3 is 11 amino acids long. The V end was cut by 10 bases, the J end by 7 bases, with 14 bases between. The CDR3 loop is CATGGDGEQYF. The CDR3, as DNA: TGTGCCACGGGGGGCGACGGGGAGCAGTACTTC.

V gene TRBV9 combines with J gene TRBJ2-2, with TRBD1 as a possible D gene (6 bases). V was clipped by 3 bases and J by 0 bases, with 12 bases between them. The length of the CDR3 is 16 residues. Germline CDR1 reads SGDLS; CDR2 reads YYNGEE. The CDR3 DNA is TGTGCCAGCAGCGGTTACAGGGTAACGAACACCGGGGAGCTGTTTTTT. Its protein product is CASSGYRVTNTGELFF. Complete variable domain (other parts from reference TRBV9 and TRBJ2-2): DSGVTQTPKHLITATGQRVTLRCSPRSGDLSVYWYQQSLDQGLQFLIQYYNGEERAKGNILERFSAQQFPDLHSELNLSSLELGDSALYFCASSGYRVTNTGELFFGEGSRLTVL.

The chain links TRBV6-1 to TRBJ2-1, with 7 positions matching TRBD2. The junction had 12 bases not matched to a gene; V was cut back by 8 bases and J by 8 bases. Germline assignment: CDR1 MNHNS and CDR2 SASEGT. This CDR3 has 14 residues. The CDR3 sequence is CASGSGISGDEQFF. DNA of the CDR3: TGTGCCAGCGGCAGCGGGATCAGTGGTGATGAGCAGTTCTTC.